The 24 T cell receptor beta chains reported below all come from one sample, sequenced in a study of cytomegalovirus exposure and HLA in healthy donors. The assay was immunoSEQ multiplex PCR, and TCRdb's table has in-frame clones only and misses some. The table lists 150,000 to 200,000 clones, around nine tenths of them singletons. Sequencing was carried out using PBMCs. The receptors here all came from a man between 18 and 29 years old in good health and CMV-seropositive.

This clone came up a few times. The chain has TRBV6-6 and TRBJ2-1, with TRBD2 identical over 11 bases. The CDR3 is 16 amino acids. V shed 6 bases and J 2 bases; nucleotides not matched to a gene: 6. Germline V CDR1 and CDR2: MNHNY, SVGAGI (reference sequence). CDR3 residues: CASRRGTSGAYNEQFF. As DNA, the CDR3 is TGTGCCAGCAGACGCGGGACTAGCGGAGCCTACAATGAGCAGTTCTTC.

In this sample, this clone turned up a few times. This chain links TRBV19 with TRBJ1-6, with 10 positions matching TRBD1. V trimming: 4 bases; J trimming: 13 bases; junction bases outside the gene matches: 10. The CDR3 spans 15 residues. From germline, CDR1 is LNHDA and CDR2 SQIVND (reference sequence). This CDR3 is CASSTEGQGRVPLHF. The CDR3 nucleotides read TGTGCCAGTAGTACGGAGGGACAGGGGAGGGTGCCCCTCCACTTT.

The chain has TRBV27 and TRBJ1-1; D call uncertain. The V end lost 5 bases, the J end lost 8 bases, and 9 bases lay between the germline ends. The CDR3 is 11 amino acids. Germline assignment: CDR1 MNHEY and CDR2 SMNVEV (reference sequence). The CDR3 sequence is CASSRGGEAFF. The CDR3 DNA reads as TGTGCCAGCAGTCGGGGAGGAGAAGCTTTCTTT.

The chain has TRBV7-2 and TRBJ2-3; D perhaps matches TRBD2 (6 bases). Germline V lookup: CDR1 SGHTA, CDR2 FQGNSA. The CDR3 has 18 amino acids. Between the trimmed V and J ends, which lost 5 bases and 2 bases, there was a span of 23 bases. Here the CDR3 reads CASSPGTLPLPATDTQYF. The CDR3 nucleotides are TGTGCCAGCAGCCCCGGGACTCTTCCCCTGCCTGCCACAGATACGCAGTATTTT.

The V call is TRBV15, the J call TRBJ1-4; no firm D call. Trimming left V 0 bases short and J 7 bases short, with 12 bases between. This CDR3 has 15 residues. Looked up from germline, CDR1 is LNHNV and CDR2 is YYDKDF (reference sequence). The CDR3 DNA is TGTGCCACCAGCAGAGATCTAGTGGGGAGTGAAAAACTGTTTTTT. As protein: CATSRDLVGSEKLFF.

The chain couples TRBV10-3 to TRBJ2-7, with a weak D call TRBD2 (6 bases). This CDR3 spans 14 amino acids. V lost 2 bases and J 7 bases, leaving 15 bases between the germline ends. CDR1 is ENHRY, CDR2 SYGVKD, per germline. The CDR3 nucleotides are TGTGCCATCAGTGAGCCGCGGGACGCCGGAGAGCAGTACTTC. Its protein is CAISEPRDAGEQYF.

This clone was counted once. V gene TRBV6-5 combines with J gene TRBJ1-1; D unclear. V dropped 0 bases and J dropped 1 base, with 12 bases sitting between them. Germline values: CDR1 MNHEY, CDR2 SVGAGI. The CDR3 spans 16 residues. The CDR3 bases are TGTGCCAGCAGTTACTCGATAGAGGGAGCGAACACTGAAGCTTTCTTT. This encodes CASSYSIEGANTEAFF.

This clone has a single count. The chain is built from TRBV5-6 and TRBJ1-1; D is undetermined. Germline V CDR1 and CDR2: SGHDT, YYEEEE. The CDR3 extends over 14 amino acids. V lost 4 bases to trimming and J lost 2 bases, with 12 bases between them. Written as DNA, the CDR3 is TGTGCCAGCAGCGTCATCCCAGGTAACACTGAAGCTTTCTTT. Protein: CASSVIPGNTEAFF.

The rearrangement links TRBV2 to TRBJ2-7, with D possibly TRBD1 on 7 matching bases. Trimming pared 4 bases from V and 4 bases from J, leaving 20 bases between. Germline V gives CDR1 SNHLY, CDR2 FYNNEI. The CDR3 runs 16 residues. CDR3 bases: TGTGCCAGCAGTGCGTTTTTCAGGGGGGATGTTTACGAGCAGTACTTC. Encoded protein: CASSAFFRGDVYEQYF.

This clone appeared once. The chain links TRBV6-7 to TRBJ2-7; a possible D gene is TRBD2 (5 bases). TRBV6-7 has ORF status, its function being uncertain. Trimming shortened V by 6 bases and J by 1 base, and 19 bases separated the two germline ends. CDR3 size: 16 residues. CDR3 residues: CASSRDYRVPSYEQYF. CDR3 nucleotide sequence: TGTGCCAGCAGCCGCGACTACCGGGTCCCTTCCTACGAGCAGTACTTC.

The gene calls are TRBV30 and TRBJ1-4; 8 bases are shared with TRBD1. Germline CDR1 is GTSNPN and CDR2 is SVGIG (reference sequence). Losses at the gene ends were 4 bases for V and 8 bases for J; bases not matched to a gene: 9. This CDR3 region has 14 residues. The CDR3 coding sequence is TGTGCCTGGAAGCCAGGGGGCTCTAGGGAAAAACTGTTTTTT. It encodes CAWKPGGSREKLFF. Variable domain in full (rest from reference TRBV30 and TRBJ1-4): SQTIHQWPATLVQPVGSPLSLECTVEGTSNPNLYWYRQAAGRGLQLLFYSVGIGQISSEVPQNLSASRPQDRQFILSSKKLLLSDSGFYLCAWKPGGSREKLFFGSGTQLSVL.

The V call is TRBV9, the J call TRBJ2-7; D is undetermined. Germline CDR1 and CDR2: SGDLS and YYNGEE. The CDR3 length is 16 residues. V shed 4 bases and J shed 2 bases, with 19 bases lying between them. The CDR3 nucleotides read TGTGCCAGCAGCTACTCACAGAGCTCGGTTCCCTACGAGCAGTACTTC. Translated: CASSYSQSSVPYEQYF. The whole variable domain, remainder taken from reference TRBV9 and TRBJ2-7, is DSGVTQTPKHLITATGQRVTLRCSPRSGDLSVYWYQQSLDQGLQFLIQYYNGEERAKGNILERFSAQQFPDLHSELNLSSLELGDSALYFCASSYSQSSVPYEQYFGPGTRLTVT.

The CDR3: CASSLAGLHYEQYF. The CDR3 region has the DNA TGTGCCAGCAGCTTAGCGGGACTACACTACGAGCAGTACTTC. The rearrangement joins TRBV7-9 to TRBJ2-7; 7 bases are shared with TRBD2. Germline V gene lookup returns CDR1 SEHNR and CDR2 FQNEAQ (reference sequence). V shed 0 bases and J 3 bases; nucleotides not matched to a gene: 2. The CDR3 sequence is 14 residues long.

This clone was seen more than once but under ten times. The V gene is TRBV2, the J gene TRBJ1-2; D gene ambiguous. The CDR3 has 13 amino acids. Trimming shortened V by 9 bases and J by 4 bases, and 15 bases separated the two germline ends. Germline CDR1 reads SNHLY; CDR2 reads FYNNEI. The DNA of the CDR3 is TGTGCCAGGCCGGTACGCGATACCTATGGCTACACCTTC. Encoded protein: CARPVRDTYGYTF. Using reference TRBV2 and TRBJ1-2 for the parts outside the CDR3, the full variable domain is EPEVTQTPSHQVTQMGQEVILRCVPISNHLYFYWYRQILGQKVEFLVSFYNNEISEKSEIFDDQFSVERPDGSNFTLKIRSTKLEDSAMYFCARPVRDTYGYTFGSGTRLTVV.

As regards this clone: The same CDR3 is also encoded by other DNA sequences in this sample. The chain links TRBV18 to TRBJ2-1; D may be TRBD2 (6 bases). This CDR3 comprises 14 residues. The germline V and J ends were trimmed by 4 bases and 6 bases, with 13 bases remaining between them. Germline CDR1 KGHSH, CDR2 LQKENI. The CDR3 spells CASSLQGLGNEQFF. CDR3 DNA sequence: TGTGCCAGCTCACTTCAGGGACTCGGCAATGAGCAGTTCTTC.

The rearrangement links TRBV12-5 to TRBJ1-2; 7 nucleotides line up with TRBD1. CDR1 and CDR2 (germline): LGHNT, FRNRAP. The length of the CDR3 is 16 residues. V was clipped by 5 bases and J by 0 bases; unmatched bases: 9. The CDR3 coding sequence is TGTGCTAGTGGTCCCGAGACAGGGAGACCTAACTATGGCTACACCTTC. Protein product: CASGPETGRPNYGYTF. Full variable domain (remainder filled in from reference TRBV12-5 and TRBJ1-2): DARVTQTPRHKVTEMGQEVTMRCQPILGHNTVFWYRQTMMQGLELLAYFRNRAPLDDSGMPKDRFSAEMPDATLATLKIQPSEPRDSAVYFCASGPETGRPNYGYTFGSGTRLTVV.

This clone was found once. This sequence joins TRBV11-1 and TRBJ2-5; D is uncertain. This CDR3 has 15 residues. The V gene's germline CDR1 is SGHAT and CDR2 FQDESV (reference sequence). Trimming took 2 bases from V and 1 from J, leaving 11 bases between them. As DNA, the CDR3 is TGTGCCAGCAGCTTAACGCCGAGGTCCCAAGAGACCCAGTACTTC. It translates to CASSLTPRSQETQYF.

This rearrangement joins TRBV6-5 to TRBJ1-1, with D unresolved. Trimming pared 7 bases from V and 9 bases from J, leaving 12 bases between. This CDR3 has 11 amino acids. Germline loops: CDR1 MNHEY, CDR2 SVGAGI. CDR3 coding DNA: TGTGCCAGCAAGAATCGAGGGAAAGCTTTCTTT. Amino acids: CASKNRGKAFF.

The chain recombines TRBV7-3 with TRBJ2-1, with D maybe TRBD2 (5 bases). V dropped 5 bases and J dropped 8 bases, with 16 bases sitting between them. The CDR3 totals 14 residues. Germline V gene lookup returns CDR1 SGHTA and CDR2 FQGTGA. CDR3 in DNA: TGTGCCAGCAGCCCATCCGCAGTAGCGTATGAGCAGTTCTTC. Encoded protein: CASSPSAVAYEQFF.

The chain is built from TRBV7-2 and TRBJ2-5; D uncertain. The CDR3 is 12 residues long. V dropped 3 bases and J dropped 3 bases, with 5 bases sitting between them. Germline assignment: CDR1 SGHTA and CDR2 FQGNSA. Written as DNA, the CDR3 is TGTGCCAGCAGCTTCAGTAAAGAGACCCAGTACTTC. This codes for CASSFSKETQYF.

The rearrangement joins TRBV5-1 to TRBJ2-4; 9 nucleotides match TRBD1. Germline values: CDR1 SGHRS, CDR2 YFSETQ. Losses at the gene ends were 3 bases for V and 4 bases for J; bases not matched to a gene: 5. CDR3 length: 15 residues. The DNA for the CDR3 is TGCGCCAGCAGCTGGGGACAGGGCCTAAAAAACATTCAGTACTTC. It translates to CASSWGQGLKNIQYF.

This sequence joins TRBV19 and TRBJ1-1; TRBD1 is a possible D gene (6 bases). CDR3 length: 18 residues. The germline CDR1 and CDR2 sequences are LNHDA and SQIVND (reference sequence). Trimming shortened V by 7 bases and J by 2 bases, and 26 bases separated the two germline ends. CDR3 coding DNA: TGTGCCAGTATATCCTTTCATATCCGGGACAAGACTAACACTGAAGCTTTCTTT. This gives the protein CASISFHIRDKTNTEAFF.

This sequence joins TRBV7-9 and TRBJ2-7; TRBD2 matches 9 bases. Germline trimming cut 1 base from V and 1 base from J; bases unmatched to any gene: 2. The CDR3 has 15 amino acids. Per germline, CDR1 SEHNR and CDR2 FQNEAQ (reference sequence). CDR3 nucleotides: TGTGCCAGCAGCTTAGTCCTAGCGGGATCCTACGAGCAGTACTTC. It translates to CASSLVLAGSYEQYF.

The chain links TRBV12-5 to TRBJ2-7; D not resolved. This CDR3 has 15 residues. V was pared by 4 bases and J by 0 bases, with 13 bases between. The germline V gene has CDR1 LGHNT and CDR2 FRNRAP. The CDR3 reads CASGSKSRGSYEQYF. In DNA, the CDR3 is TGTGCTAGTGGTTCGAAGTCGCGTGGCTCCTACGAGCAGTACTTC.